The clone carrying this T cell receptor beta chain is a singleton in its sample. These data belong to a study of CD8 T cells in Susac syndrome. V shed 3 bases and J shed 7 bases, with 13 bases lying between them. CDR1 is DFQATT and CDR2 is SNEGSKA in the germline V gene (reference sequence). The length of the CDR3 is 13 residues. It was healthy donors who served as the controls, matched for age and sex. TEMRA cells were FACS-enriched, while CD8+ and CD4+ T cells were negatively isolated. Roughly 0.45 to 1 ug RNA was reverse transcribed with random hexamers. Amplification of the TCR beta CDR3 was carried out by immunoSEQ multiplex PCR, which spanned a total of 54 Vbeta and 13 Jbeta segments. In TCRdb, the immunoSEQ multiplex PCR reads were re-called with MiXCR into one record per CDR3 protein. The sample holds 110,000 or so distinct CDR3 sequences, approximately 91% seen once.

Sequencing was performed on CD4+ T cells from PBMCs. The chain joins TRBV20-1 to TRBJ2-4, with D perhaps matching TRBD2 (5 bases). This clonotype was obtained from a human donor in good health. In DNA form, the CDR3 reads TGCAGTGCTAGTGGTTCGGGGAACAACATTCAGTACTTC. It encodes CSASGSGNNIQYF.